This T cell receptor (beta chain) was documented in a study of T-cell memory formation after mild COVID-19. One entry per CDR3 protein results from TCRdb running MiXCR on the 5' RACE reads. The table shows some 200,000 distinct CDR3 sequences, with about a fifth occurring only once. As concerns this clonotype: Its antigen remains unidentified.

The study, taken as a whole, reports: In pre-infection memory, a portion of responding clones appeared, which suggested that cross-reactive memory joined.

The CDR3 extends over 14 amino acids. The germline V gene encodes CDR1 LGHDT and CDR2 YNNKEL (reference sequence). The V and J ends lost 0 bases and 10 bases respectively, with 15 bases between them. V gene TRBV3-1 combines with J gene TRBJ2-5; TRBD2 might be the D (6 bases). The sequence came from an adult woman who had mild COVID-19 (a few samples of this study predate the infection). Cell type and time point are not known. The specimen was PBMCs or a T cell subset sorted from them (not recorded which). CDR3 region: CASSQDPDRGDQYF. CDR3 DNA sequence: TGTGCCAGCAGCCAAGATCCTGACCGCGGGGACCAGTACTTC.